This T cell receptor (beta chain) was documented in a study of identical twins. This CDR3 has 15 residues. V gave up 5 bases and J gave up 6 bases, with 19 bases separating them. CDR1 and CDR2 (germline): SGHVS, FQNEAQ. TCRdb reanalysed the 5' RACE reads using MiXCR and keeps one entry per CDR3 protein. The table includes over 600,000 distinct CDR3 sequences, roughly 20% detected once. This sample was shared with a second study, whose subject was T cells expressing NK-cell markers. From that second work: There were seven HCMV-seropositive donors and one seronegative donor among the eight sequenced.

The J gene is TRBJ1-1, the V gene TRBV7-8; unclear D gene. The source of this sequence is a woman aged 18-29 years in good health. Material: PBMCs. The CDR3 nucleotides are TGTGCCAGCAGCCTGACGGGATTCTCGAGAGCTGAAGCTTTCTTT. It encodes CASSLTGFSRAEAFF.